The 26 T cell receptor beta chains below were found in one sample sequenced in a study of cytomegalovirus exposure and HLA in healthy donors. Primers included in the PCR were 60 Vbeta and 13 Jbeta primers. Data came from immunoSEQ multiplex PCR; TCRdb stores just in-frame clones and leaves some out. The table lists about 130,000 clones, 70% to 80% of them singletons. Sequencing was performed on PBMCs. These TCRs come from a man in his thirties or forties in good health and CMV-seronegative.

The chain has TRBV5-6 and TRBJ2-4; D is ambiguous. The V gene's germline CDR1 is SGHDT and CDR2 YYEEEE. The length of the CDR3 is 17 residues. Trimming removed 1 base at V and 6 bases at J, with 20 bases between. CDR3 sequence reads: CASSLSGSMTSRNIQYF. As DNA, the CDR3 is TGTGCCAGCAGCTTGTCCGGGTCAATGACGTCCCGAAACATTCAGTACTTC.

The gene calls are TRBV30 and TRBJ1-2; 10 nucleotides agree with TRBD1. Trimming took 5 bases from V and 5 from J; bases not matched to a gene: 14. This CDR3 spans 16 amino acids. Per germline, CDR1 GTSNPN and CDR2 SVGIG (reference sequence). The CDR3 DNA sequence: TGTGCCTGGGACGGGACAGGGGACCCAGGAACGTATGGCTACACCTTC. Translated, it gives CAWDGTGDPGTYGYTF.

This clone was observed a handful of times. The V call is TRBV28, the J call TRBJ2-3, with TRBD2 matching over 13 bases. There are 16 residues in the CDR3. The junction had 9 bases not matched to a gene; V was cut back by 6 bases and J by 6 bases. Germline values: CDR1 MDHEN, CDR2 SYDVKM. Here the CDR3 DNA reads TGTGCCAGCAGCAAAGGACTAGCGGGAGAGTGGGATACGCAGTATTTT. Its translation is CASSKGLAGEWDTQYF.

The chain joins TRBV27 to TRBJ2-1; D might be TRBD2 (5 bases). Germline V gene data show CDR1 as MNHEY and CDR2 as SMNVEV (reference sequence). This CDR3 is built from 13 residues. Trimming took off 4 bases at V and 2 bases at J, with 6 bases between the two ends. Here the CDR3 reads CASSSGTYNEQFF. Here the CDR3 DNA reads TGTGCCAGCAGTTCCGGGACCTACAATGAGCAGTTCTTC.

This sequence joins TRBV28 and TRBJ2-7; unclear D gene. Germline lookup yields CDR1 MDHEN and CDR2 SYDVKM. V lost 5 bases and J 6 bases, leaving 11 bases between the germline ends. The CDR3 runs 12 residues. This CDR3 reads CASSPLSGEQYF. The CDR3 DNA reads TGTGCCAGCAGTCCTCTCTCGGGCGAGCAGTACTTC.

The rearrangement joins TRBV7-2 to TRBJ2-7; 8 bases fit TRBD1. The CDR3 runs 16 residues. Germline-derived CDR1 and CDR2 are SGHTA and FQGNSA. Trimming at V came to 1 base and at J to 3 bases, leaving 8 bases not matched to a gene. The CDR3 loop reads CASSLDATGAFYEQYF. The DNA for the CDR3 is TGTGCCAGCAGCTTAGATGCGACAGGGGCCTTCTACGAGCAGTACTTC. The full variable domain, with the rest looked up from reference TRBV7-2 and TRBJ2-7, is GAGVSQSPSNKVTEKGKDVELRCDPISGHTALYWYRQSLGQGLEFLIYFQGNSAPDKSGLPSDRFSAERTGGSVSTLTIQRTQQEDSAVYLCASSLDATGAFYEQYFGPGTRLTVT.

The chain couples TRBV13 to TRBJ1-3; 7 nucleotides line up with TRBD1. J was trimmed by 3 bases and V by 5 bases; bases with no gene match: 22. The V gene's germline CDR1 is PRHDT and CDR2 FYEKMQ (reference sequence). The CDR3 has 20 residues. CDR3 residues: CASSLSRARQGGVRGNTIYF. The DNA for the CDR3 is TGTGCCAGCAGCCTCTCCCGGGCTCGACAGGGCGGCGTGCGTGGAAACACCATATATTTT.

The chain uses TRBV10-2 and TRBJ1-5, with a possible D match to TRBD1 (6 bases). The V end lost 2 bases, the J end lost 7 bases, and 12 bases lay between the germline ends. The germline V gene has CDR1 WSHSY and CDR2 SAAADI. The CDR3 has 14 residues. Here the CDR3 reads CASSESAGDQPQHF. CDR3 coding DNA: TGCGCCAGCAGTGAGAGCGCAGGGGACCAGCCCCAGCATTTT.

This chain uses TRBV20-1 with TRBJ1-2; D remains ambiguous. Germline CDR1 and CDR2: DFQATT and SNEGSKA (reference sequence). Deletions cut 6 bases from V and 7 bases from J, with 12 bases between. The CDR3 covers 11 residues. CDR3 residues: CSASRASGYTF. In nucleotides, the CDR3 is TGCAGTGCCTCGAGGGCCAGTGGCTACACCTTC.

DNA for the CDR3: TGTGCCAGCAGTTTATGGCAGGGGGGAGGCATTCAGTACTTC. Its protein product is CASSLWQGGGIQYF. V gene TRBV27 combines with J gene TRBJ2-4, with TRBD1 as a possible D gene (7 bases). The CDR3 spans 14 residues. CDR1 and CDR2 (germline): MNHEY, SMNVEV (reference sequence). V was cut by 1 base and J by 9 bases, with 13 bases left in between.

The chain joins TRBV18 to TRBJ2-6; tentative D call: TRBD1 (6 bases). CDR3 length equals 16 residues. V lost 3 bases and J 1 base, leaving 10 bases between the germline ends. The germline V gene encodes CDR1 KGHSH and CDR2 LQKENI. The chain's CDR3 is CASSPRTGSGANVLTF. CDR3 DNA sequence: TGTGCCAGCTCACCTCGAACAGGGTCTGGGGCCAACGTCCTGACTTTC.

The chain employs TRBV5-1 and TRBJ1-2; D call uncertain. CDR3 size: 15 residues. CDR1 and CDR2 from the germline V gene are SGHRS and YFSETQ. The V end was cut by 0 bases, the J end by 3 bases, with 12 bases between. The CDR3 DNA is TGCGCCAGCAGCTTGGCCAGGCCAGCGGACTATGGCTACACCTTC. This sequence encodes CASSLARPADYGYTF.

The rearrangement links TRBV4-2 to TRBJ2-2; tentatively, D is TRBD2 (5 bases). The V and J ends lost 1 base and 5 bases respectively, with 11 bases between them. This CDR3 has 15 residues. CDR1 and CDR2 (germline): LGHNA, YNFKEQ. The CDR3: CASSQVWGATGELFF. CDR3 sequence (DNA): TGTGCCAGCAGCCAAGTATGGGGAGCTACCGGGGAGCTGTTTTTT.

The chain employs TRBV5-1 and TRBJ2-1; tentative D call: TRBD2 (6 bases). Trimming cost V 6 bases and J 0 bases, with 13 bases left between them. The CDR3 runs to 15 residues. Looked up from germline, CDR1 is SGHRS and CDR2 is YFSETQ. In DNA, the CDR3 is TGCGCCAGCACTGCGCGGGACGACTCCTACAATGAGCAGTTCTTC. Amino acids: CASTARDDSYNEQFF. Full variable domain (remainder filled in from reference TRBV5-1 and TRBJ2-1): KAGVTQTPRYLIKTRGQQVTLSCSPISGHRSVSWYQQTPGQGLQFLFEYFSETQRNKGNFPGRFSGRQFSNSRSEMNVSTLELGDSALYLCASTARDDSYNEQFFGPGTRLTVL.

The chain uses TRBV2 and TRBJ2-7; TRBD2 is a possible D gene (6 bases). Germline values: CDR1 SNHLY, CDR2 FYNNEI. This CDR3 region has 14 residues. V gave up 3 bases and J gave up 0 bases, with 9 bases separating them. The CDR3 protein is CASSDRGGSYEQYF. CDR3 bases: TGTGCCAGCAGTGACCGGGGAGGCTCCTACGAGCAGTACTTC.

Only a few counts were recorded for this clone. This chain joins TRBV9 and TRBJ1-1; TRBD1 might be the D (5 bases). Trimming pared 1 base from V and 0 bases from J, leaving 10 bases between. CDR3 size: 15 residues. The germline V gene has CDR1 SGDLS and CDR2 YYNGEE. The CDR3 bases are TGTGCCAGCAGCGTAAACCCAGGGATGAACACTGAAGCTTTCTTT. Translated, it gives CASSVNPGMNTEAFF. The full variable domain, completed using reference TRBV9 and TRBJ1-1, is DSGVTQTPKHLITATGQRVTLRCSPRSGDLSVYWYQQSLDQGLQFLIQYYNGEERAKGNILERFSAQQFPDLHSELNLSSLELGDSALYFCASSVNPGMNTEAFFGQGTRLTVV.

This rearrangement joins TRBV6-1 to TRBJ2-3, with D possibly TRBD2 on 7 matching bases. The V gene lost 2 bases and the J gene lost 2 bases, with 14 bases spanning the gap. The germline CDR1 and CDR2 sequences are MNHNS and SASEGT. The CDR3 runs 16 residues. This CDR3 reads CASSELGGGITDTQYF. The CDR3 DNA is TGTGCCAGCAGTGAACTGGGAGGGGGTATCACAGATACGCAGTATTTT.

This clone was counted between two and nine times. The V and J genes are TRBV18 and TRBJ1-1; tentatively, D is TRBD1 (5 bases). This CDR3 is built from 14 residues. V was pared by 5 bases and J by 4 bases, with 14 bases between. Per germline, CDR1 KGHSH and CDR2 LQKENI. The CDR3 is CASSFIGQGTEAFF. CDR3 nucleotides: TGTGCCAGCTCATTCATCGGGCAGGGCACTGAAGCTTTCTTT.

CDR3 in amino acids: CASSKDRGEQYF. The CDR3 bases are TGTGCCAGCAGCAAGGACAGGGGCGAGCAGTACTTC. The chain recombines TRBV2 with TRBJ2-7; the match to TRBD1 covers 9 bases. Germline V gene data show CDR1 as SNHLY and CDR2 as FYNNEI. V lost 6 bases to trimming and J lost 6 bases; unmatched junction nucleotides: 3. The CDR3 runs to 12 residues.

The rearrangement links TRBV5-1 to TRBJ2-3, with 8 bases lining up with TRBD2. From germline, CDR1 is SGHRS and CDR2 YFSETQ. There are 16 residues in the CDR3. J was trimmed by 0 bases and V by 6 bases; bases with no gene match: 9. CDR3 amino acids: CASNAGLAGSTDTQYF. CDR3 DNA sequence: TGCGCCAGCAATGCGGGGCTAGCGGGCAGCACAGATACGCAGTATTTT.

This clone has more than one count but fewer than ten. The same CDR3 also results from other DNA sequences found in this sample. The chain is built from TRBV6-5 and TRBJ2-7, with D tentatively TRBD1 (6 bases). Deletions cut 0 bases from V and 1 base from J, with 7 bases between. This CDR3 is built from 14 residues. Germline-derived CDR1 and CDR2 are MNHEY and SVGAGI. In DNA, the CDR3 is TGTGCCAGCAGTTACTCAAGGGGGTCCTACGAGCAGTACTTC. Translated, it gives CASSYSRGSYEQYF.

This sequence joins TRBV6-6 and TRBJ1-3, with D uncertain. This CDR3 spans 13 amino acids. CDR1 and CDR2 from the germline V gene are MNHNY and SVGAGI (reference sequence). V shed 4 bases and J shed 7 bases, with 11 bases lying between them. The CDR3 bases are TGTGCCAGCAGTTCCGAGGAGCGGAACACCATATATTTT. It translates to CASSSEERNTIYF.

The V call is TRBV6-1, the J call TRBJ2-7; D is perhaps TRBD2 (6 bases). The CDR3 loop spans 12 amino acids. V lost 6 bases to trimming and J lost 7 bases, with 13 bases between them. Germline V gene lookup returns CDR1 MNHNS and CDR2 SASEGT. CDR3 residues: CASRDYSGEQYF. The CDR3 region has the DNA TGTGCCAGCAGGGACTACTCGGGGGAGCAGTACTTC.

The chain employs TRBV7-8 and TRBJ2-7; 10 positions match TRBD2. Germline V gene sequence: CDR1 SGHVS, CDR2 FQNEAQ. V lost 1 base to trimming and J lost 2 bases; unmatched junction nucleotides: 5. This CDR3 is built from 16 residues. The CDR3, as DNA: TGTGCCAGCAGCTTAGGGACTAGCGGCCCCGCCTACGAGCAGTACTTC. Its translation: CASSLGTSGPAYEQYF.

This sequence joins TRBV6-4 and TRBJ2-3; the D gene is possibly TRBD2 (6 bases). The CDR3 consists of 15 residues. The V and J ends lost 2 bases and 1 base respectively, with 10 bases between them. Germline V CDR1 and CDR2: MRHNA, SNTAGT. The CDR3 DNA follows: TGTGCCAGCAGTGACGTATCGGGAGGCACAGATACGCAGTATTTT. As protein: CASSDVSGGTDTQYF.

This chain connects TRBV6-6 to TRBJ1-1; D not certain. V was clipped by 0 bases and J by 2 bases, with 10 bases between them. CDR1 is MNHNY, CDR2 SVGAGI, per germline (reference sequence). This CDR3 region has 15 residues. The CDR3 nucleotides are TGTGCCAGCAGTTACTCGGGCCCAGGAAACACTGAAGCTTTCTTT. Translating it yields CASSYSGPGNTEAFF.